This T cell receptor (beta chain) was profiled in a study of cytomegalovirus exposure and HLA in healthy donors. Background on the study: As released early, the data held 70 million to 100 million unique TCRs from HLA-typed donors. Study-wide findings and caveats: In a later analysis, at a false discovery rate of 0.05, roughly 16,000 TCR beta sequences matched HLA alleles. Upon later analysis, TCR association rates were observed to vary by HLA locus, being highest for DRB1 and lowest for HLA-C.

Germline CDR1 reads SGHDN; CDR2 reads FVKESK. The length of the CDR3 is 14 residues. Trimming removed 4 bases at V and 6 bases at J, with 15 bases between. This clone came up once. Its cognate antigen is unknown. This PCR relied on a set of 60 Vbeta primers and 13 Jbeta primers. The table came from immunoSEQ multiplex PCR; TCRdb's copy has only in-frame clones and leaves some out. The table includes some 180,000 clones, roughly 87% detected once. The gene calls are TRBV14 and TRBJ1-1; D may be TRBD1 (5 bases). The sequenced sample consisted of PBMCs. This TCR derives from a boy aged 2 to 9 in good health and CMV-seronegative. The chain's CDR3 is CASSLHGGFAEAFF. For the CDR3, the DNA is TGTGCCAGCAGCCTACACGGGGGATTCGCTGAAGCTTTCTTT.